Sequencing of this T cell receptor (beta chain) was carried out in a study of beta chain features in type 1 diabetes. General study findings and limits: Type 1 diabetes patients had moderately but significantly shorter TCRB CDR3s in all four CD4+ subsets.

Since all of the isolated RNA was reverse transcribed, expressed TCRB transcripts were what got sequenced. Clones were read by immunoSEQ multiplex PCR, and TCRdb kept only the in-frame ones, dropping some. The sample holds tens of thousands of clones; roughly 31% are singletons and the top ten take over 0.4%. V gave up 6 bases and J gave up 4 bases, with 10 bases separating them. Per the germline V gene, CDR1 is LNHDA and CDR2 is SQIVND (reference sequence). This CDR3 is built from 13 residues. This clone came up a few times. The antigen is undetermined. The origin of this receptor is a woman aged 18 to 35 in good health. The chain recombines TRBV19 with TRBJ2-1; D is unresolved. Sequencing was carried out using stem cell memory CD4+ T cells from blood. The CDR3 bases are TGTGCCAGTAGACGCCCGACTTACAATGAGCAGTTCTTC. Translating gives CASRRPTYNEQFF.